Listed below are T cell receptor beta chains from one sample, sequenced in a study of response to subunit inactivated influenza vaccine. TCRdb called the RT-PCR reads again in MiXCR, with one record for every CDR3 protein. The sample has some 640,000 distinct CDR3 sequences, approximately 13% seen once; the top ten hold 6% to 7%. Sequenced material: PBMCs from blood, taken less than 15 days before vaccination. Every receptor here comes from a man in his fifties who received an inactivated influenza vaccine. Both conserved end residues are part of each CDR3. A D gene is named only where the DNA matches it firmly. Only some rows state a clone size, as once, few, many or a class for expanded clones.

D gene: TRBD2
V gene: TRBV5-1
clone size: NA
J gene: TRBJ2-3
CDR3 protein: CASSLGLAPPDTQYF
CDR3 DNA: TGCGCCAGCAGCTTGGGACTAGCGCCACCAGATACGCAGTATTTT

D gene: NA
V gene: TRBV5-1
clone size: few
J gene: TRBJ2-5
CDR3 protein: CASNDPTSGGETQYF
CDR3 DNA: TGCGCCAGCAATGACCCAACCTCAGGAGGAGAGACCCAGTACTTC

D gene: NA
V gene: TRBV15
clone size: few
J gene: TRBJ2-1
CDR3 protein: CATSIRDYNEQFF
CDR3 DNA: TGTGCCACCAGCATCAGAGATTACAATGAGCAGTTCTTC

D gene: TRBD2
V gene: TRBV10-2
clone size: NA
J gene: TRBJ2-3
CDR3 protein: CASSDLAGYADTQYF
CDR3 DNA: TGCGCCAGCAGTGACCTAGCGGGGTACGCAGATACGCAGTATTTT

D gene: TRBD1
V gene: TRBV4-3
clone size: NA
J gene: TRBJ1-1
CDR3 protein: CASSQGTGKAFF
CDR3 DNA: TGCGCCAGCAGCCAAGGGACAGGGAAAGCTTTCTTT

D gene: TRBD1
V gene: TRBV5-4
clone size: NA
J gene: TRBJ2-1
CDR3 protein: CASSGRDRGWDNEQFF
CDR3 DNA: TGTGCCAGCAGCGGAAGGGACAGGGGATGGGACAATGAGCAGTTCTTC

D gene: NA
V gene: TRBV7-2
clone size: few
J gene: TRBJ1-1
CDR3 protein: CASSPPPGHLKNTEAFF
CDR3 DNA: TGTGCCAGCAGCCCTCCCCCGGGGCACCTAAAAAACACTGAAGCTTTCTTT

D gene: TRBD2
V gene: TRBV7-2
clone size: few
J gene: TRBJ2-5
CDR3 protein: CASSTRTSGETQYF
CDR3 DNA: TGTGCCAGCAGCACTAGGACTAGCGGGGAGACCCAGTACTTC

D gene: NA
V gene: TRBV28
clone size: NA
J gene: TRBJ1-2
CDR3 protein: CASRLKDYGYTF
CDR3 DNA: TGTGCCAGCAGGTTGAAGGACTATGGCTACACCTTC

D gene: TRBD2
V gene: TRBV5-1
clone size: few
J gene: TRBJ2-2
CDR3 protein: CASSFRTSGNTGELFF
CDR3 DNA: TGCGCCAGCAGCTTCCGGACTAGCGGGAACACCGGGGAGCTGTTTTTT

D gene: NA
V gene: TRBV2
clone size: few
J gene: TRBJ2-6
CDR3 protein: CASSFMNSGANVLTF
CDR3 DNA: TGTGCCAGCAGTTTTATGAACTCTGGGGCCAACGTCCTGACTTTC

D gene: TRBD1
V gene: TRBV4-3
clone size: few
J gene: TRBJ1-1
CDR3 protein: CASSRQGASTEAFF
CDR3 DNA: TGCGCCAGCAGCCGTCAGGGGGCGAGCACTGAAGCTTTCTTT

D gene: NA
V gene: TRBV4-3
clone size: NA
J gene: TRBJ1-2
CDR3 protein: CASSLQARYGYTF
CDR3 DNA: TGCGCCAGCAGCCTACAAGCCCGCTATGGCTACACCTTC

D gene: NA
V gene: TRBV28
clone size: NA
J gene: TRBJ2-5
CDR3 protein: CASSLYGRLTETQYF
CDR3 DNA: TGTGCCAGCAGTTTATACGGGCGGCTGACGGAGACCCAGTACTTC

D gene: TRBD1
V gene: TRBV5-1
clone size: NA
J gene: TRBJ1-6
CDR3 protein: CASSEGARGNSPLHF
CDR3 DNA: TGCGCCAGCAGCGAGGGGGCGCGGGGGAATTCACCCCTCCACTTT

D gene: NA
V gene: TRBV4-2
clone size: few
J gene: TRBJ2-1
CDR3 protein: CASSQDLGTGYNEQFF
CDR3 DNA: TGTGCCAGCAGCCAAGATTTAGGAACAGGGTACAATGAGCAGTTCTTC

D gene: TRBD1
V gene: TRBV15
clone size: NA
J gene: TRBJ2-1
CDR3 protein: CATSNRDRANEQFF
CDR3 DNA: TGTGCCACCAGCAACCGGGACAGGGCCAATGAGCAGTTCTTC

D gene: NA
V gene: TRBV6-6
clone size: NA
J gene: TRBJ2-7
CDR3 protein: CASSYSTISPLYF
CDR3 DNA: TGTGCCAGCAGTTACTCGACAATCTCTCCTCTTTACTTC

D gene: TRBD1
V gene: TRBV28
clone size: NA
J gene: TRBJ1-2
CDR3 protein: CASSLYRGRLGYGYTF
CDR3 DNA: TGTGCCAGCAGTCTCTACAGGGGGCGTTTAGGCTATGGCTACACCTTC

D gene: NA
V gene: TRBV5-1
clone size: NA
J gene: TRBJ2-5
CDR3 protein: CASSLLSSQETQYF
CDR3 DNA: TGCGCCAGCAGCTTATTGTCTAGTCAAGAGACCCAGTACTTC

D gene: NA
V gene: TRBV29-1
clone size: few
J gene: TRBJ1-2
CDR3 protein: CSVPRAQNYGYTF
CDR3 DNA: TGCAGCGTTCCCCGGGCCCAGAACTATGGCTACACCTTC

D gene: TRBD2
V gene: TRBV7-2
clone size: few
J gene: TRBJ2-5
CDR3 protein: CASSSGLAGSSETQYF
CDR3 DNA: TGTGCCAGCAGCTCCGGACTAGCGGGATCGTCGGAGACCCAGTACTTC

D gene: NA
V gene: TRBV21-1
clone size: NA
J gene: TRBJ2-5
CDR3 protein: CASSRKWGEKETQYF
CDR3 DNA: TGTGCCAGCAGCAGAAAATGGGGGGAGAAAGAGACCCAGTACTTC

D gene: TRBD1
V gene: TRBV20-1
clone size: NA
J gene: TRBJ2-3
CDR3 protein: CSAIPSRGLLNTDTQYF
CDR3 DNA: TGCAGTGCTATCCCCAGTAGGGGGCTCCTAAACACAGATACGCAGTATTTT

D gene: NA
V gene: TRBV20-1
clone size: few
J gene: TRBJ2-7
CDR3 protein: CSALNSGYEQYF
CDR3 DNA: TGCAGTGCCCTAAATAGCGGCTACGAGCAGTACTTC

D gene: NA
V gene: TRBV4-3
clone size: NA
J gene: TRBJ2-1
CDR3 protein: CASSPSINRSVYNEQFF
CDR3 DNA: TGCGCCAGCAGTCCCTCCATTAACAGGTCCGTCTACAATGAGCAGTTCTTC

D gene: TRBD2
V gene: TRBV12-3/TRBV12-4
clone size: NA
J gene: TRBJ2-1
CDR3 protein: CASRRTSGDVWGVEQFF
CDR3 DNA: TGTGCCAGCAGGAGGACTAGCGGAGATGTCTGGGGTGTTGAGCAGTTCTTC

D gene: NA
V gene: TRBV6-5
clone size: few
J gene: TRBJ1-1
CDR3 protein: CASSYGAAMNTEAFF
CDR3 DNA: TGTGCCAGCAGTTACGGGGCAGCAATGAACACTGAAGCTTTCTTT